This TCR beta chain came from a study of shared clonotypes between healthy human individuals (dated by TCRdb to the early 2020s). Background for the entire study: A few men and a couple of women, aged 18 to 49 years, made up the cohort. To increase sequencing depth and limit assay-specific biases, different laboratories used diverse techniques to prepare libraries and sequence TCR repertoires. The study deeply sequenced blood TCR repertoires of about 5 healthy adults to estimate repertoire size and the extent of clonotype sharing between individuals. For each donor, CD4 naive and CD4 memory were each run on three plates, CD8 naive on two plates, and CD8 memory on one plate. Each donor's leukapheresis produced roughly between about 0.9 and 9.5 billion PBMCs.

CD8 naive samples were CD45RO-negative cells positively selected for CCR7, giving a CD45RA+CCR7+ population that excluded TemRA cells. The donors were healthy, HIV-negative adults with no recently reported acute infections or vaccinations. Every donor was a Caucasian adult residing in Nashville, Tennessee, USA. Blood was collected by leukapheresis, and PBMCs were isolated by Ficoll-Histopaque density gradient centrifugation and then cryopreserved in liquid nitrogen vapor phase. Analytical flow cytometry was used to check the purity and quantity of each magnetically sorted T cell population. Each sorted fraction had its genomic DNA isolated and then quantified by UV absorbance on a Nanodrop 2000c. For this clone: Its antigen is not yet known. No much larger clonotype is one base removed from it; base qualities were not supplied.

Using the deep immunoSEQ assay, multiplex PCR amplified TCR CDR3 regions from genomic DNA. For each cell subset, the extracted genomic DNA was distributed evenly across all wells of several immunoSEQ 96-well plates, and each plate served as one replicate. Each replicate PCR for sorted subsets received roughly 200 ng genomic DNA, equal to 30,000 or so T cell genomes. Purified libraries were quantified with a Qubit 3.0 fluorometer, sized on a Bioanalyzer 2100, and re-quantified with the KAPA Library Quantification kit. Each immunoSEQ 96-well plate was sequenced on its own single-read 150-cycle Illumina NextSeq 550 flow cell. The authors' analysis ran thus. Because the immunoSEQ output included only junctional sequences and no quality scores, the filtering could not be the same as the filtering used for full-length reads. Sequences were annotated with PyIR, a Python wrapper for IgBLAST v1.9, using IMGT germline references to assign V/J genes and CDR3. Reads were filtered out if the reads had weak V/J assignments (E-value above 1e-6), no CDR3, stop codons, out-of-frame junctions, or ambiguous translated residues. V3J clonotypes were defined as sequences sharing an identical inferred V gene, J gene, and CDR3 amino acid sequence. Percentage overlap between repertoires was calculated by dividing the number of shared unique clonotypes by the size of the smaller repertoire. Richness of each repertoire was evaluated using RTK rarefaction, the Chao1 estimator, and Recon v2.1 estimates of unobserved clonotypes. OLGA was used to compute generation probabilities for all TCRbeta clonotypes that the gDNA method yielded from a handful of donors. TCRdb holds this immuneACCESS table with in-frame rearrangements only. Some clones are missing; in checked studies, unresolved V genes explain under half, and the rest has no known cause. That table gives V, J and clone size, and the DNA gave D and trimming. Counted in this sample were about 580,000 clones; 98% of them appeared once. 0.3% to 0.35% of the sample is held by the ten biggest clonotypes.

General conclusions and limits of the study: Naive subsets generally had larger estimated clonotype richness than memory subsets. The genetic and exposure-history diversity represented was limited by the small number of donors. Compared with non-shared clonotypes, the clonotypes found in all four sorted-subset donors had higher generation probabilities. About 5% of naive CD4, more than 3% of naive CD8, approximately 2% of memory CD4, and 0.4% of memory CD8 clonotypes were shared across several donors. Pairwise subsampling led to the expectation that sequencing depth would affect the degree of clonotype sharing among donors. Sampling was limited to blood, and TCR repertoires in tissue likely differ from TCR repertoires in blood. Even with the large sequencing depth, rarefaction of the sorted-subset datasets indicated that sequencing was incomplete.

The TCR sequence derives from a man aged 30-40 years in good health. The sequenced material came from naive CD8+ T cells sorted from blood. Interpreted using the paper, the cell subset or site label stands for: CD45RA+CCR7+.

CDR3 reads: CASSLAWDTGELFF. In nucleotides, the sequence is TGTGCCAGCAGCTTAGCGTGGGATACCGGGGAGCTGTTTTTT. This sequence uses TRBV7-2 and TRBJ2-2; the D gene identity is not certain. The CDR3 starts with the cysteine, ends with the phenylalanine, and has 14 residues. Solely the CDR3 DNA is kept, with 42 bases framed from the first base. V is pared back by 0 bases and J by 5 bases, with 7 bases lying between the germline termini. As encoded in the germline V gene, CDR1 is SGHTA while CDR2 is FQGNSA.